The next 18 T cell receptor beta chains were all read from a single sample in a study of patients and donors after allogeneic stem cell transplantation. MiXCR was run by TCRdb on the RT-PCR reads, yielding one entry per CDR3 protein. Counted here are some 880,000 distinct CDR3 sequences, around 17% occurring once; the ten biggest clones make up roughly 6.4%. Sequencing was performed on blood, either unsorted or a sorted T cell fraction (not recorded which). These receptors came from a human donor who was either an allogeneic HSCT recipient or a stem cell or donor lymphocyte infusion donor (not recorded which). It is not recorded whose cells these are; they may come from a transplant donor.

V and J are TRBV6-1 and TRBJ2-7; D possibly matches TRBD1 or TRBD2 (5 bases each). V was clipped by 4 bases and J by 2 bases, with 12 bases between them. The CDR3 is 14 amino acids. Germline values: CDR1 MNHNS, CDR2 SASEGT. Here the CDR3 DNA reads TGTGCCAGCAGTGGGGGACCCTCCCCCTACGAGCAGTACTTC. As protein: CASSGGPSPYEQYF.

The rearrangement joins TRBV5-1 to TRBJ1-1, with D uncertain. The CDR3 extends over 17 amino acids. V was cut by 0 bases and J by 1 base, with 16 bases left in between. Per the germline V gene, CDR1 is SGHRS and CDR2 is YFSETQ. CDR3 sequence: CASSLGRLGRANTEAFF. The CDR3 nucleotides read TGCGCCAGCAGCTTGGGCCGGTTGGGGAGGGCGAACACTGAAGCTTTCTTT.

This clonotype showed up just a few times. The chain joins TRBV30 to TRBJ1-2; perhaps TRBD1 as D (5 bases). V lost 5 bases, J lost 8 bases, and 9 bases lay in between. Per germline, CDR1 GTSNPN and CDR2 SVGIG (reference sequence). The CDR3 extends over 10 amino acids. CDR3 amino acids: CAWGGYGYTF. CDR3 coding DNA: TGTGCCTGGGGGGGTTACGGCTACACCTTC.

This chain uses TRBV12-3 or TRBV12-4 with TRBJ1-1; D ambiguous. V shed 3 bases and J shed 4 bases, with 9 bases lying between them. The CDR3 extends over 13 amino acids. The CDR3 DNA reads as TGTGCCAGCAGTTTGGGCATTCCCACTGAAGCTTTCTTT. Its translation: CASSLGIPTEAFF.

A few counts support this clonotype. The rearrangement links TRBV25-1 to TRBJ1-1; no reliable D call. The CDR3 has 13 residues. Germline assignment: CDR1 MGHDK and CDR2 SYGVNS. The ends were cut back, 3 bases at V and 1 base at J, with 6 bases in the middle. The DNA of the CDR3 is TGTGCCAGCAGTGACGCTTCGAACACTGAAGCTTTCTTT. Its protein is CASSDASNTEAFF.

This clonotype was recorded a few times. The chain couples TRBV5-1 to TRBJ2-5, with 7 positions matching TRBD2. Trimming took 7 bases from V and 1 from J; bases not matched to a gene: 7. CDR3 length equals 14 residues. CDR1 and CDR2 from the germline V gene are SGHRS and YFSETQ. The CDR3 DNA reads TGCGCCAGCCGACTAGCTTACTTCCAAGAGACCCAGTACTTC. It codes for CASRLAYFQETQYF.

CDR3 in DNA: TGTGCCAGCAGCTTAGTGGGAGGGTCACAAGATACGCAGTATTTT. Amino acids: CASSLVGGSQDTQYF. The V call is TRBV7-3, the J call TRBJ2-3; 7 nucleotides line up with TRBD2. CDR1 SGHTA and CDR2 FQGTGA come from the germline V gene. The CDR3 runs 15 residues. Trimming at V came to 2 bases and at J to 5 bases, leaving 7 bases not matched to a gene. The complete variable domain, with remaining parts taken from reference TRBV7-3 and TRBJ2-3, reads GAGVSQTPSNKVTEKGKYVELRCDPISGHTALYWYRQSLGQGPEFLIYFQGTGAADDSGLPNDRFFAVRPEGSVSTLKIQRTERGDSAVYLCASSLVGGSQDTQYFGPGTRLTVL.

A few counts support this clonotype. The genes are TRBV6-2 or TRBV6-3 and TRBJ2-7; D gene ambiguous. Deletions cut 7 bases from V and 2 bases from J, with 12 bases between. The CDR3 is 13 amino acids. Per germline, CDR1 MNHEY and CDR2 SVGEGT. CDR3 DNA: TGTGCCAGCACTGTCAGCAGGACCTACGAGCAGTACTTC. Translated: CASTVSRTYEQYF.

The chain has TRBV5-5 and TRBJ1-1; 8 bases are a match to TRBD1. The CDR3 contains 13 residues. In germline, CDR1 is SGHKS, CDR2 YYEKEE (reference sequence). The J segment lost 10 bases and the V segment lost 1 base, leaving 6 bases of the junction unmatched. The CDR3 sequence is CASSLSGGNRAFF. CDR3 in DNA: TGTGCCAGCAGCTTGTCAGGGGGCAATCGAGCTTTCTTT.

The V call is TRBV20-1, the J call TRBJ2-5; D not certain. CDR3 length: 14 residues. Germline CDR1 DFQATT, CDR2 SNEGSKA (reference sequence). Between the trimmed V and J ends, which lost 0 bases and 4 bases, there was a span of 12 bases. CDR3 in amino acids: CSARDSRGVETQYF. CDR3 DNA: TGCAGTGCTAGAGATAGTAGAGGCGTAGAGACCCAGTACTTC.

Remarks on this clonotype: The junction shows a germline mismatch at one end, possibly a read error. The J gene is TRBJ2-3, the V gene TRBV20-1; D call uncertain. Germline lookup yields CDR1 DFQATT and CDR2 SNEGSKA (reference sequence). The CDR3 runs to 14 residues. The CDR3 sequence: CSVKSLTSKDTQYF. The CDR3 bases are TGCAGTGTTAAAAGTTTGACGAGCAAAGATACGCAGTATTTT.

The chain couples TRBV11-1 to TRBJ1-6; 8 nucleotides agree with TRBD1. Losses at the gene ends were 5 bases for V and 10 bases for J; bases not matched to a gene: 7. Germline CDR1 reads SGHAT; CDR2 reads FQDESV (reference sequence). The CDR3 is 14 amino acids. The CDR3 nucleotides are TGTGCCAGCAGCCCCCGGACAGGGTACTCACCCCTCCACTTT. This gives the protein CASSPRTGYSPLHF.

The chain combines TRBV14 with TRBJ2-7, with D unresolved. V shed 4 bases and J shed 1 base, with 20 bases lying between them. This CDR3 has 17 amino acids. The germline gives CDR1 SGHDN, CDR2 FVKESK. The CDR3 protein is CASSRRAGAFGSYEQYF. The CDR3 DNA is TGTGCCAGCAGCCGAAGAGCCGGCGCGTTTGGGTCCTACGAGCAGTACTTC.

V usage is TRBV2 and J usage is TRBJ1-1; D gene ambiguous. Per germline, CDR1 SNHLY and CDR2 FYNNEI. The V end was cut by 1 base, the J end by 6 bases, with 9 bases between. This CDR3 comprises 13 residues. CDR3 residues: CASSEGALAEAFF. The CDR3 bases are TGTGCCAGCAGTGAAGGGGCCTTGGCTGAAGCTTTCTTT.

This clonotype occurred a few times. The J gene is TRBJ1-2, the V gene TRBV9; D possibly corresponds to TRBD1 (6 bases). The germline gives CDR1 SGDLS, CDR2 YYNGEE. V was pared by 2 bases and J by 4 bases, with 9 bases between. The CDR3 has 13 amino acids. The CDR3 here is CASSVTGSYGYTF. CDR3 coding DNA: TGTGCCAGCAGCGTCACAGGGTCCTATGGCTACACCTTC.

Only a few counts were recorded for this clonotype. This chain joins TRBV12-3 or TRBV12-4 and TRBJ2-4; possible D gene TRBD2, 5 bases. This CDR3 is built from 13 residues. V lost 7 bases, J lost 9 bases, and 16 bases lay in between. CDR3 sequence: CASTRGMLGIQYF. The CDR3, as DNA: TGTGCCAGCACTCGGGGAATGTTAGGCATTCAGTACTTC.

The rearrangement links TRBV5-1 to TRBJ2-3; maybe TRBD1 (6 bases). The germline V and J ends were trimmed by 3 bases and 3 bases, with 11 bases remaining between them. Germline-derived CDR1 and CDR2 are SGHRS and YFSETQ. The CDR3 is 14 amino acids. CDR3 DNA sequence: TGCGCCAGCAGCTCACTCACAGGGACAGATACGCAGTATTTT. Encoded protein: CASSSLTGTDTQYF. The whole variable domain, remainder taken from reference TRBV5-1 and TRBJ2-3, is KAGVTQTPRYLIKTRGQQVTLSCSPISGHRSVSWYQQTPGQGLQFLFEYFSETQRNKGNFPGRFSGRQFSNSRSEMNVSTLELGDSALYLCASSSLTGTDTQYFGPGTRLTVL.

The CDR3 DNA reads TGTGCCAGCACCACTTATAAGGAGGGGACTGAAGCTTTCTTT. Protein product: CASTTYKEGTEAFF. The chain links TRBV12-3 or TRBV12-4 to TRBJ1-1, with D possibly being TRBD1 (5 bases). CDR3 length: 14 residues. The ends were cut back, 7 bases at V and 5 bases at J, with 17 bases in the middle.